This T cell receptor beta chain was documented in a study of vaccination and CD4 T cells after COVID-19. The wider study: Convalescent donors totaled six males and four females, including two who were Hispanic.

In its sample, this clonotype was seen a few times. TCRdb used MiXCR to reprocess the PCR reads, holding one entry per CDR3 protein. The table includes approximately 23,000 distinct CDR3 sequences, around 53% detected once. CDR3 length: 12 amino acids. Germline V gene data show CDR1 as SGHDT and CDR2 as YYEEEE. Trimming removed 0 bases from V and 8 bases from J, with 8 bases in between. The receptor was derived from a human donor who had recovered from COVID-19. The chain combines TRBV5-6 with TRBJ1-2; D uncertain. The sequences come from CD4+ T cells from blood, collected before SARS-CoV-2 vaccination. In nucleotides, the CDR3 is TGTGCCAGCAGCTTGGCCGGGTGGGGCTACACCTTC. Amino acid sequence: CASSLAGWGYTF.